This T cell receptor (beta chain) was sequenced during a study of cytomegalovirus exposure and HLA in healthy donors. Overall study context: Prior work identified 95 million to 120 million unique TCR beta sequences in some 180 million T cells.

V shed 4 bases and J 7 bases; nucleotides not matched to a gene: 10. CDR1 MGHRA and CDR2 YSYEKL come from the germline V gene. This CDR3 has 15 residues. The PCR had 60 Vbeta and 13 Jbeta primers. The authors' processing: The authors later counted 75 million to 90 million unique TCR beta chains, approximately 10 million of them shared. The assay was immunoSEQ multiplex PCR, and TCRdb's table has in-frame clones only and misses some. V and J calls and clone size are as listed in that table; D and trimming were resolved from the DNA. The repertoire table contains 100,000 to 150,000 clones. This rearrangement joins TRBV4-1 to TRBJ2-1; 7 nucleotides align to TRBD2. The sample was PBMCs. The sequence was obtained from a man aged 30-40 years in good health and CMV-seronegative. CDR3 protein: CASSPAGGSGNEQFF. The DNA for the CDR3 is TGCGCCAGCAGCCCAGCGGGCGGGAGTGGGAATGAGCAGTTCTTC.